The 7 T cell receptor beta chains below come from one sample, sequenced in a study of blood T cell repertoires in COVID-19. Assay used: immunoSEQ multiplex PCR; TCRdb lists only in-frame clones, some missing. The data show under 250,000 clones, under 85% seen once. Source material: peripheral blood. These receptors were collected from a human donor in a cohort sampled during active COVID-19.

The chain links TRBV7-2 to TRBJ1-1; D is ambiguous. The ends were cut back, 3 bases at V and 4 bases at J, with 12 bases in the middle. The CDR3 runs to 14 residues. Germline-derived CDR1 and CDR2 are SGHTA and FQGNSA. The CDR3 sequence is CASSFPFSVTEAFF. The CDR3 DNA reads TGTGCCAGCAGCTTCCCTTTTTCAGTCACTGAAGCTTTCTTT.

V is TRBV5-1 and J is TRBJ1-6; no clear D gene. This CDR3 comprises 15 residues. Trimming pared 6 bases from V and 7 bases from J, leaving 17 bases between. Germline CDR1 and CDR2: SGHRS and YFSETQ. The CDR3, as DNA: TGCGCCAGCAAGTTAAACGCGGAGCACAATTCACCCCTCCACTTT. It is translated as CASKLNAEHNSPLHF.

The gene calls are TRBV27 and TRBJ2-1, with 9 bases fitting TRBD1. The germline CDR1 and CDR2 sequences are MNHEY and SMNVEV (reference sequence). This CDR3 is built from 16 residues. The V gene end was trimmed by 5 bases and the J gene end by 7 bases; junction bases not matched to a gene: 12. CDR3 sequence reads: CASSVSSGTGRNEQFF. The CDR3 region has the DNA TGTGCCAGCAGTGTCTCATCCGGGACAGGGCGGAATGAGCAGTTCTTC.

This chain connects TRBV6-5 to TRBJ1-5, with D perhaps TRBD1 (5 bases). The CDR3 runs 13 residues. Germline V lookup: CDR1 MNHEY, CDR2 SVGAGI. V shed 6 bases and J shed 7 bases, with 13 bases lying between them. The CDR3 nucleotides read TGTGCCAGCAGCGACAGTTACAGGCAGCCCCAGCATTTT. It yields the protein CASSDSYRQPQHF.

V usage is TRBV9 and J usage is TRBJ1-2; perhaps TRBD1 as D (5 bases). The CDR3 has 16 amino acids. The V end lost 0 bases, the J end lost 4 bases, and 16 bases lay between the germline ends. CDR1 SGDLS and CDR2 YYNGEE come from the germline V gene. The CDR3: CASSVAQHRLGYGYTF. In DNA form, the CDR3 reads TGTGCCAGCAGCGTAGCCCAGCACAGGCTAGGCTATGGCTACACCTTC.

This clone was picked up one time. The V and J genes are TRBV7-8 and TRBJ2-2, with 9 bases that match TRBD1. Germline V CDR1 and CDR2: SGHVS, FQNEAQ. V shed 6 bases, J shed 5 bases, and the junction held 7 bases outside the gene matches. The CDR3 runs 15 residues. The CDR3 spells CASSNRGRSTGELFF. The CDR3 DNA sequence: TGTGCCAGCAGTAACAGGGGGCGAAGTACCGGGGAGCTGTTTTTT.

This CDR3 reads CAWSVLGISYGYTF. The CDR3 DNA reads as TGTGCCTGGAGTGTACTCGGGATCAGCTATGGCTACACCTTC. V and J are TRBV30 and TRBJ1-2; no clear D gene. Germline CDR1 and CDR2: GTSNPN and SVGIG (reference sequence). The CDR3 totals 14 residues. Trimming removed 0 bases at V and 4 bases at J, with 12 bases between.